This T cell receptor beta chain was sequenced for a study of shared clonotypes between healthy human individuals (dated by TCRdb to the early 2020s). Some background on the complete study: The cohort included three men and two women between 18 and 49 years of age. For each donor, three plates each were used for CD4 naive and CD4 memory, two plates were used for CD8 naive, and one plate was used for CD8 memory. The study deeply sequenced blood TCR repertoires of about five healthy adults to estimate repertoire size and the extent of clonotype sharing between individuals. Libraries were prepared and TCR repertoires were sequenced by different laboratories using diverse techniques, in order to increase sequencing depth and limit assay-specific biases. Each donor's leukapheresis produced roughly between roughly 0.85 and 10 billion PBMCs. The paper's findings and limits, for the study overall: Sampling was limited to blood, and TCR repertoires in tissue likely differ from TCR repertoires in blood. Pairwise subsampling indicated that sequencing depth was expected to affect the degree of clonotype sharing among donors. Approximately 5% of naive CD4, 3.5% of naive CD8, roughly 2.5% of memory CD4, and 0.35% to 0.4% of memory CD8 clonotypes were shared across several donors. Naive subsets generally had larger estimated clonotype richness than memory subsets. Higher generation probabilities were observed for clonotypes shared by all four sorted-subset donors than for non-shared clonotypes. The genetic and exposure-history diversity represented was limited by the small number of donors. Even with the large sequencing depth, rarefaction of the sorted-subset datasets indicated that sequencing was incomplete.

On this clone: What antigen it recognizes has not been identified. Per-base quality was not reported, and no clone a single base away is much larger than it.

CDR1 and CDR2 (SGHTS, YDEGEE) derive from the germline V gene. The germline V end is reduced by 3 bases and the J end by 2 bases; junction bases left unmatched: 11. There are 16 amino acids in the CDR3, from cysteine to phenylalanine inclusive. Just the 48-base CDR3 DNA is kept, in frame starting at base 1. Using the deep immunoSEQ assay, TCR CDR3 regions were amplified from genomic DNA by multiplex PCR. Extracted genomic DNA from each cell subset was distributed evenly across all wells of several immunoSEQ 96-well plates, and each plate was treated as a replicate. For sorted subsets, each replicate PCR was loaded with about 200 ng genomic DNA, equivalent to about 30,000 T cell genomes. The purified libraries were quantified using a Qubit 3.0 fluorometer, sized with a Bioanalyzer 2100, and then quantified again using the KAPA Library Quantification kit. Every immunoSEQ 96-well plate was sequenced on a separate single-read 150-cycle Illumina NextSeq 550 flow cell. The original pipeline was this. Because only junctional sequences without quality scores were contained in the immunoSEQ output, filtering matching that applied to full-length reads could not be performed. Sequences were annotated with PyIR, a Python wrapper for IgBLAST v1.9, and V/J genes and CDR3 were assigned using IMGT germline references. Any read was removed if the V/J assignment was weak (E-value above 1e-6), the CDR3 was missing, or the read contained stop codons, out-of-frame junctions, or ambiguous translated residues. V3J clonotypes were defined as sequences sharing the same inferred V gene, J gene, and CDR3 amino acid sequence. Percentage overlap between repertoires was computed as shared unique clonotypes divided by the size of the smaller repertoire. RTK rarefaction, the Chao1 estimator, and Recon v2.1 estimates of unobserved clonotypes were used to assess repertoire richness. OLGA was used to compute generation probabilities for all TCRbeta clonotypes that the gDNA method yielded from a handful of donors. TCRdb obtained this table from immuneACCESS and retained in-frame rearrangements with V and J assigned. These tables miss some clones; where compared with another copy, unresolved V genes account for less than half of the shortfall, and the remainder is unexplained. The D gene and trimming were derived from the DNA, and the V and J assignments and clone size from that table. The sample contains millions of clones, about 95% of them found a single time. The top ten clonotypes cover 0.9% to 1.3% of the sample.

CD8 naive samples consisted of CD45RO-negative cells that were positively selected for CCR7, yielding a CD45RA+CCR7+ population without TemRA cells. Donors were healthy HIV-negative adults with no recently reported acute infections or vaccinations. All donors were Caucasian adults living in Nashville, Tennessee, USA. After blood collection by leukapheresis, PBMCs were isolated using Ficoll-Histopaque density gradient centrifugation and then cryopreserved in the vapor phase of liquid nitrogen. Purity and quantity of every magnetically sorted T cell population were checked by analytical flow cytometry. From each sorted fraction, genomic DNA was isolated and quantified by UV absorbance on a Nanodrop 2000c.

Sequences were obtained from naive CD8+ T cells sorted from blood. The cell subset or site label for this specimen denotes: CD45RA+CCR7+. The rearranged chain carries TRBV5-8 and TRBJ2-7, with 7 bases matching TRBD1. This clonotype was sampled from a man between 18 and 35 years old in good health. The encoded CDR3 is CASSSPGDRGAYEQYF. The DNA is as follows: TGTGCCAGCAGCTCTCCTGGGGACAGAGGTGCCTACGAGCAGTACTTC.